This T cell receptor beta chain was identified during a study of cytomegalovirus exposure and HLA in healthy donors. Whole-study findings and limits: A reported reduction in N-insertions relative to the approximately 640-donor mean was seen in an Asian-associated ancestry cluster in a later analysis. Analysis was performed later, and it showed HLA-associated TCR beta chains to be more clonally expanded than equally common others. Beyond CMV serostatus, there was no information to go on about immune exposure.

The PCR had 60 Vbeta and 13 Jbeta primers. Measured with immunoSEQ multiplex PCR; TCRdb has only the in-frame clones, and not every one. The repertoire consists of some 65,000 clones, with 68% occurring once and the leading ten covering 9.5% to 12%. The V end was cut by 0 bases, the J end by 4 bases, with 18 bases between. Germline CDR1 is SGHDN and CDR2 is FVKESK. There are 17 residues in the CDR3. Points on this clone: As yet, its antigen is unknown.

The clonotype comes from a woman in her twenties or thirties in good health and CMV-seronegative. Sequencing was performed on PBMCs. The V call is TRBV14, the J call TRBJ1-2; D perhaps matches TRBD1 (5 bases). The DNA of the CDR3 is TGTGCCAGCAGCCAAGACCTCTCCTCAACGGGGGGCTATGGCTACACCTTC. Protein: CASSQDLSSTGGYGYTF.